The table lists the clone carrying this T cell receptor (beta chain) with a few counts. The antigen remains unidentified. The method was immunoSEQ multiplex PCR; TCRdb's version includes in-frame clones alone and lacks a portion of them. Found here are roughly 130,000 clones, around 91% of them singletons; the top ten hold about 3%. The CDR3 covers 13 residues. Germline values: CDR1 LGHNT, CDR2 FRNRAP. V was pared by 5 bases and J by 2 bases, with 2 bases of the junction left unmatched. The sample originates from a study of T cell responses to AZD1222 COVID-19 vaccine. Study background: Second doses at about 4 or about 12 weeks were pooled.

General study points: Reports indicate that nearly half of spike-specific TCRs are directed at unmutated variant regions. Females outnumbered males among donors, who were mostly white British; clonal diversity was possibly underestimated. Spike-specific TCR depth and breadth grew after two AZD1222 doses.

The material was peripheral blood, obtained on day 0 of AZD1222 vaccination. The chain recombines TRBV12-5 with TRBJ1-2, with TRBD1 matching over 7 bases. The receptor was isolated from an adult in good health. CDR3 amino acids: CASGRDSNYGYTF. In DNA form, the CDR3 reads TGTGCTAGTGGTCGGGACAGCAACTATGGCTACACCTTC.